This T cell receptor (beta chain) was obtained from a study of monozygotic twins with cystic fibrosis. The study, taken as a whole, reports: Co-twins had the most similar V usage for 13 of 16 pairs, J for 8. Low clonality (median about 0.0095) suggested a mostly naive repertoire. Age, concordance and disease severity did not associate with shared CDR3 numbers. Unrelated CF individuals shared fewer identical clonotypes than monozygotic CF twins.

Libraries were prepared by immunoSEQ multiplex PCR; TCRdb keeps only in-frame clonotypes and omits some of them. The sample lists 35,000 or so clones; 84% were seen once. About this clone: Antigen unknown.

This receptor was obtained from a girl aged 2 to 9 with cystic fibrosis. Sequencing input: blood.

The CDR3 region has the DNA TGTGCCAGCAGTCCCCTGGGGGCGACAGGGAATGAAAAACTGTTTTTT. Residues: CASSPLGATGNEKLFF. This chain joins TRBV6-6 and TRBJ1-4; 7 bases fit TRBD1. V lost 5 bases and J lost 5; bases outside the gene matches: 11. Germline loops: CDR1 MNHNY, CDR2 SVGAGI (reference sequence). The CDR3 is 16 residues long.